A single sample gave rise to the 21 T cell receptor beta chains below, sequenced in a study of OX40 agonist ivuxolimab in advanced cancers. Library construction relied on the immunoSEQ multiplex PCR assay. TCRdb provides this immuneACCESS table in a form limited to in-frame rearrangements. Some clones are lacking; in checked studies, under half of them reflect an unresolved V gene, and why the rest are absent is not known. The table for this sample lists approximately 71,000 clones; 80% to 85% of them were counted only once. Clones ranked in the top ten supply roughly a tenth of the sample. The sample was CD4+ or CD8+ T cells sorted from blood, taken in a trial of the OX40 agonist ivuxolimab. These receptors came from an adult with an advanced solid tumor such as melanoma, head and neck, liver or kidney cancer.

This sequence joins TRBV7-9 and TRBJ1-1; 7 nucleotides line up with TRBD1. The germline gives CDR1 SEHNR, CDR2 FQNEAQ (reference sequence). The V and J ends lost 5 bases and 1 base, in that order; junction bases with no gene match: 7. The CDR3 loop spans 15 amino acids. CDR3 sequence reads: CASSPRGTANTEAFF. The CDR3 DNA reads as TGTGCCAGCAGCCCAAGGGGGACAGCGAACACTGAAGCTTTCTTT.

This chain connects TRBV19 to TRBJ1-4; D remains unclear. This CDR3 comprises 12 residues. The V gene's germline CDR1 is LNHDA and CDR2 SQIVND (reference sequence). Deletions cut 6 bases from V and 0 bases from J, with 2 bases between. The CDR3 bases are TGTGCCAGTAGGGCAACTAATGAAAAACTGTTTTTT. Its protein product is CASRATNEKLFF.

J is TRBJ1-5 and V is TRBV6-1; D is unresolved. The CDR3 covers 14 residues. Between the trimmed V and J ends, which lost 1 base and 2 bases, there was a span of 6 bases. CDR1 and CDR2 (germline): MNHNS, SASEGT. CDR3 in amino acids: CASSEGPGNQPQHF. In DNA form, the CDR3 reads TGTGCCAGCAGTGAAGGGCCGGGCAATCAGCCCCAGCATTTT.

This clone has a single count. This chain uses TRBV2 with TRBJ1-2; TRBD1 matches 9 bases. CDR1 and CDR2 (germline): SNHLY, FYNNEI. Trimming at V came to 6 bases and at J to 4 bases, leaving 9 bases not matched to a gene. CDR3 size: 15 residues. The DNA of the CDR3 is TGTGCCAGCAGGACAGGGGGTACGTCTGGCTATGGCTACACCTTC. Its protein product is CASRTGGTSGYGYTF.

This sequence joins TRBV5-1 and TRBJ2-5; tentatively, D is TRBD1 (6 bases). This CDR3 is built from 13 residues. Trimming left V 4 bases short and J 1 base short, with 8 bases between. Germline CDR1 SGHRS, CDR2 YFSETQ. The CDR3 loop reads CASSAGVQETQYF. The CDR3 coding sequence is TGCGCCAGCAGCGCAGGGGTCCAAGAGACCCAGTACTTC.

This rearrangement joins TRBV28 to TRBJ2-3; D remains ambiguous. CDR1 is MDHEN and CDR2 is SYDVKM in the germline V gene. Trimming removed 1 base at V and 5 bases at J, with 4 bases between. The CDR3 consists of 12 residues. The CDR3 coding sequence is TGTGCCAGCAGTTTATTAGAAGATACGCAGTATTTT. Its translation is CASSLLEDTQYF. Drawing the rest from reference TRBV28 and TRBJ2-3, the complete variable domain is DVKVTQSSRYLVKRTGEKVFLECVQDMDHENMFWYRQDPGLGLRLIYFSYDVKMKEKGDIPEGYSVSREKKERFSLILESASTNQTSMYLCASSLLEDTQYFGPGTRLTVL.

The chain links TRBV29-1 to TRBJ2-5; no reliable D call. The CDR3 is 15 residues long. The ends were cut back, 5 bases at V and 0 bases at J, with 16 bases in the middle. Germline assignment: CDR1 SQVTM and CDR2 ANQGSEA. CDR3 in DNA: TGCAGCGTTAAAGGTGACTGGATGTACCAAGAGACCCAGTACTTC. Protein: CSVKGDWMYQETQYF.

This chain uses TRBV6-6 with TRBJ2-5; 8 nucleotides agree with TRBD2. The V gene's germline CDR1 is MNHNY and CDR2 SVGAGI (reference sequence). This CDR3 is 14 amino acids long. J lost 4 bases, V lost 7 bases, and 8 bases had no gene match. For the CDR3, the DNA is TGTGCCAGCACCATAACTAGCGGCTTAGAGACCCAGTACTTC. Translated, it gives CASTITSGLETQYF.

This sequence joins TRBV9 and TRBJ2-2, with D uncertain. Per germline, CDR1 SGDLS and CDR2 YYNGEE. V was trimmed by 4 bases and J by 6 bases, leaving 10 bases between them. The CDR3 is 13 amino acids. This chain's CDR3 is CASSLHSSGELFF. Here the CDR3 DNA reads TGTGCCAGCAGCCTCCACTCCTCCGGGGAGCTGTTTTTT.

The chain links TRBV5-4 to TRBJ1-2; D may be TRBD1 (5 bases). This CDR3 has 15 residues. The V gene lost 7 bases and the J gene lost 5 bases, with 21 bases spanning the gap. Germline CDR1 is SGHNT and CDR2 is YYREEE (reference sequence). The CDR3 bases are TGTGCCAGCTCCCTCCCCGCCCAGGGAGTTTATGGCTACACCTTC. Protein: CASSLPAQGVYGYTF.

The rearrangement uses TRBV7-9 and TRBJ2-3; a possible D gene is TRBD2 (5 bases). The CDR3 totals 15 residues. Germline V gene lookup returns CDR1 SEHNR and CDR2 FQNEAQ (reference sequence). V lost 0 bases and J 0 bases, leaving 7 bases between the germline ends. CDR3 residues: CASSLAGSSTDTQYF. In DNA, the CDR3 is TGTGCCAGCAGCTTAGCGGGGAGCAGCACAGATACGCAGTATTTT.

The CDR3 DNA reads TGTGCCAGCAGCCTAACAGGGGGTCCCGGGGAGCTGTTTTTT. This gives the protein CASSLTGGPGELFF. This chain uses TRBV7-9 with TRBJ2-2; 8 nucleotides align to TRBD1. The CDR3 spans 14 residues. The V gene's germline CDR1 is SEHNR and CDR2 FQNEAQ (reference sequence). Trimming at V came to 5 bases and at J to 6 bases, leaving 5 bases not matched to a gene.

V usage is TRBV6-4 and J usage is TRBJ2-7; TRBD2 matches 7 bases. Per the germline V gene, CDR1 is MRHNA and CDR2 is SNTAGT. CDR3 length: 15 residues. J was trimmed by 0 bases and V by 6 bases; bases with no gene match: 8. DNA for the CDR3: TGTGCCAGCAGACCAGCGGGGTTTAGCTCCTACGAGCAGTACGTC. This encodes CASRPAGFSSYEQYV.

V gene TRBV27 combines with J gene TRBJ1-5; 10 nucleotides line up with TRBD1. Germline assignment: CDR1 MNHEY and CDR2 SMNVEV (reference sequence). J was trimmed by 5 bases and V by 8 bases; bases with no gene match: 3. There are 13 residues in the CDR3. CDR3 nucleotides: TGTGCCAGCGGAGACAGGGGGCATCAGCCCCAGCATTTT. It specifies CASGDRGHQPQHF.

The rearrangement joins TRBV7-2 to TRBJ2-7, with 7 bases that match TRBD2. The germline V gene has CDR1 SGHTA and CDR2 FQGNSA. V lost 3 bases and J lost 1; bases outside the gene matches: 6. This CDR3 spans 15 amino acids. The DNA of the CDR3 is TGTGCCAGCAGCTTTTCTGGCGGGGGATCCTACGAGCAGTACGTC. This translates into CASSFSGGGSYEQYV.

The chain combines TRBV5-1 with TRBJ2-5, with 7 positions matching TRBD1. The better agreement between TRBJ2-7 and the DNA end casts doubt on the J call. The CDR3 totals 15 residues. Germline lookup yields CDR1 SGHRS and CDR2 YFSETQ. The chain's CDR3 is CASSLEGRGTYEQYF. The CDR3 region has the DNA TGCGCCAGCAGCTTGGAGGGCAGGGGGACCTACGAGCAGTACTTC.

The chain employs TRBV23-1 and TRBJ2-2, with a possible D match to TRBD1 (5 bases). TRBV23-1 is marked as an open reading frame, function uncertain. Deletions cut 3 bases from V and 5 bases from J, with 10 bases between. The CDR3 totals 14 residues. The DNA of the CDR3 is TGCGCCAGCAGTCAGTTGGGGCAGACCGGGGAGCTGTTTTTT. Its protein is CASSQLGQTGELFF.

V and J are TRBV30 and TRBJ2-1; 10 bases match TRBD2. The CDR3 spans 14 residues. The ends lost 2 bases at V and 3 bases at J; junction bases unmatched: 1. Germline-derived CDR1 and CDR2 are GTSNPN and SVGIG (reference sequence). In DNA form, the CDR3 reads TGTGCCTGGAGTCGGACTAGCGGCTACAATGAGCAGTTCTTC. Translating it yields CAWSRTSGYNEQFF. The whole variable domain, remainder taken from reference TRBV30 and TRBJ2-1, is SQTIHQWPATLVQPVGSPLSLECTVEGTSNPNLYWYRQAAGRGLQLLFYSVGIGQISSEVPQNLSASRPQDRQFILSSKKLLLSDSGFYLCAWSRTSGYNEQFFGPGTRLTVL.

V is TRBV19 and J is TRBJ2-7; 8 bases agree with TRBD1. This CDR3 has 15 residues. Germline V lookup: CDR1 LNHDA, CDR2 SQIVND (reference sequence). V dropped 5 bases and J dropped 1; count of bases not matched to a gene: 7. The CDR3 protein is CASSSQTGESYEQYF. CDR3 coding DNA: TGTGCCAGTAGTTCACAGACAGGGGAATCCTACGAGCAGTACTTC.

DNA of the CDR3: TGTGCCAGCAGGGGGGAGGGGAGGGGTAACTATGGCTACACCTTC. The encoded protein is CASRGEGRGNYGYTF. V is TRBV6-5 and J is TRBJ1-2; a weak D match, TRBD1 (5 bases). With 6 bases removed from V and 1 base from J, the gap between germline ends came to 15 bases. This CDR3 is 15 amino acids long. Germline V gene sequence: CDR1 MNHEY, CDR2 SVGAGI.

The chain links TRBV5-1 to TRBJ2-6; 8 bases line up with TRBD1. V trimming: 7 bases; J trimming: 6 bases; junction bases outside the gene matches: 3. The CDR3 is 13 amino acids. Germline CDR1 reads SGHRS; CDR2 reads YFSETQ. The CDR3 DNA follows: TGCGCCAGCCGGACAGGGCTGGCCAACGTCCTGACTTTC. Amino acids: CASRTGLANVLTF.